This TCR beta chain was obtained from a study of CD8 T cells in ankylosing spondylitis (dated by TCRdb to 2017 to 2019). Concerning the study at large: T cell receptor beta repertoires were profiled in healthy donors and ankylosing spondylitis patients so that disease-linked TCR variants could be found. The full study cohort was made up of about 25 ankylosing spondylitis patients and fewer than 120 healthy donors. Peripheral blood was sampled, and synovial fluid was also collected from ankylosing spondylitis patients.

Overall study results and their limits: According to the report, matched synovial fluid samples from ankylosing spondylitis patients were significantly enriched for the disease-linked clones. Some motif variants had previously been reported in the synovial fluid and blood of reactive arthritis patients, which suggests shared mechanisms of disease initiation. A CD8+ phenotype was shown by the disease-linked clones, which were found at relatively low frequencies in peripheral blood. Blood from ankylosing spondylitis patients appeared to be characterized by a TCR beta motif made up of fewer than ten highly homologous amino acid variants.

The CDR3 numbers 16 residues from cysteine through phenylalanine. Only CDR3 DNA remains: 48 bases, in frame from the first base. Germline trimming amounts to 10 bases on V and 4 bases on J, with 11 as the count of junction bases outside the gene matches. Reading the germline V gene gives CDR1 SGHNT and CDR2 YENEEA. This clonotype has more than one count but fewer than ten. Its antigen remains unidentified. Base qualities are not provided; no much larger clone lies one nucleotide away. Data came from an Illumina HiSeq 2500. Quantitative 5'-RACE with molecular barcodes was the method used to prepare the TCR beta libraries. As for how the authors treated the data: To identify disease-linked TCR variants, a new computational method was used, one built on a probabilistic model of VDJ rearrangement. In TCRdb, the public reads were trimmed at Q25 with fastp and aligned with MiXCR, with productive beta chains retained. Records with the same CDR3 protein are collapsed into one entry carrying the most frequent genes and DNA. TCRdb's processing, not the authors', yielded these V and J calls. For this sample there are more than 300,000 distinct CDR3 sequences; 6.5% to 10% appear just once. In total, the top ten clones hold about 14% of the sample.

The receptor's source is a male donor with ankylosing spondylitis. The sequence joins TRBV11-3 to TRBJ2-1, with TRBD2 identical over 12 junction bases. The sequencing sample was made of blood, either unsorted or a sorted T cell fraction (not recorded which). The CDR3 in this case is CAKDKRTSGTYNEQFF. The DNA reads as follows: TGTGCCAAAGACAAGAGGACTAGCGGGACGTACAATGAGCAGTTCTTC.